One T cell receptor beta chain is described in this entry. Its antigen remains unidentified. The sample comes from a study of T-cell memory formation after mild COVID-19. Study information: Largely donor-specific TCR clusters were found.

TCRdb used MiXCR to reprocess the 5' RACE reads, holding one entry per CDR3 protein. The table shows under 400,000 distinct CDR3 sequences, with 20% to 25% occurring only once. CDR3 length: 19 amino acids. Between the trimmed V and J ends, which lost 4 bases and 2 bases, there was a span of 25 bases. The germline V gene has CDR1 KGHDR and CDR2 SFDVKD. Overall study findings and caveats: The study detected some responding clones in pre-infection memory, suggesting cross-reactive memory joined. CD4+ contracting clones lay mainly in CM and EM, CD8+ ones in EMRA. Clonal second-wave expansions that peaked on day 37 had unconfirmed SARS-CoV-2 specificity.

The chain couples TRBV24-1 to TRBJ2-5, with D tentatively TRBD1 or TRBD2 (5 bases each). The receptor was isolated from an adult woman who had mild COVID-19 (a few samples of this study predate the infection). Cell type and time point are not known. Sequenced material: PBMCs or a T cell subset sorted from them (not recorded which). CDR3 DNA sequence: TGTGCCACCAGTGACGCCAGGGCTCCGGGATACTCAGCACAAGAGACCCAGTACTTC. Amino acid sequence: CATSDARAPGYSAQETQYF.